This is a list of T cell receptor beta chains from one sample in a study of T cells in Graves' hyperthyroidism and ophthalmopathy. TCRdb analysed the multiplex PCR reads with MiXCR anew, one entry per CDR3 protein. The sample holds about 530,000 distinct CDR3 sequences, 15% to 20% seen once. The sample comprised blood. Receptor source: a woman aged 18-30 years with Graves' ophthalmopathy. Each CDR3 is given with its conserved first and last residue. Each record gives: J gene, V gene, D gene, clone size, CDR3 DNA, CDR3 protein. D genes are given only for firm matches. Clone size, where shown, is once, few, many, or a class for clones that have expanded.

j_call: TRBJ2-7
v_call: TRBV19
d_call: .
clone_size: few
cdr3_nt: TGTGCCAGTAGTACGCAGCTGAACTACGAGCAGTACTTC
cdr3_aa: CASSTQLNYEQYF

j_call: TRBJ2-3
v_call: TRBV28
d_call: .
clone_size: many
cdr3_nt: TGTGCCAGCAGTCTACAGTACCTAGAGACGCAGTATTTT
cdr3_aa: CASSLQYLETQYF

j_call: TRBJ2-2
v_call: TRBV18
d_call: TRBD1
clone_size: few
cdr3_nt: TGTGCCAGCTCACCCCCGGACAGGGTAAACACCGGGGAGCTGTTTTTT
cdr3_aa: CASSPPDRVNTGELFF

j_call: TRBJ1-5
v_call: TRBV2
d_call: .
clone_size: many
cdr3_nt: TGTGCCAGCAGTGTATATAGGGGACTAAACAATCAGCCCCAGCATTTT
cdr3_aa: CASSVYRGLNNQPQHF

j_call: TRBJ1-5
v_call: TRBV6-1
d_call: .
clone_size: many
cdr3_nt: TGTGCCAGCAGTTCCCTCGGGGGTGTTCAGCCCCAGCATTTT
cdr3_aa: CASSSLGGVQPQHF

j_call: TRBJ2-7
v_call: TRBV10-3
d_call: .
clone_size: many
cdr3_nt: TGTGCCATCAGGCGGGACAGCCTATCCTACGAGCAGTACTTC
cdr3_aa: CAIRRDSLSYEQYF

j_call: TRBJ2-5
v_call: TRBV20-1
d_call: .
clone_size: few
cdr3_nt: TGCAGTGCCAGGAAGAGGCGGCAGTTTTTCCAAGAGACCCAGTACTTC
cdr3_aa: CSARKRRQFFQETQYF

j_call: TRBJ1-5
v_call: TRBV19
d_call: .
clone_size: few
cdr3_nt: TGTGCCAGTAGTGGAAACGGGTTCTATCAGCCCCAGCATTTT
cdr3_aa: CASSGNGFYQPQHF

j_call: TRBJ1-5
v_call: TRBV20-1
d_call: .
clone_size: few
cdr3_nt: TGCAGTGCTAGACAGGGTAACAATCAGCCCCAGCATTTT
cdr3_aa: CSARQGNNQPQHF

j_call: TRBJ2-7
v_call: TRBV7-9
d_call: TRBD1
clone_size: many
cdr3_nt: TGTGCCAGCAGCTCCTTGGACAGGGGGCCTTACGAGCAGTACTTC
cdr3_aa: CASSSLDRGPYEQYF

j_call: TRBJ2-2
v_call: TRBV28
d_call: TRBD1
clone_size: many
cdr3_nt: TGTGCCAGCACAGGACAGGGGGAAGGCGGGGAGCTGTTTTTT
cdr3_aa: CASTGQGEGGELFF

j_call: TRBJ2-5
v_call: TRBV4-3
d_call: TRBD2
clone_size: many
cdr3_nt: TGCGCCAGCAGCCAAGATTCGGGAGGCGCGGTTAAGACCCAGTACTTC
cdr3_aa: CASSQDSGGAVKTQYF

j_call: TRBJ1-2
v_call: TRBV29-1
d_call: TRBD1
clone_size: few
cdr3_nt: TGCAGCGTTAGGACAGGATCAGATGGCTACACCTTC
cdr3_aa: CSVRTGSDGYTF

j_call: TRBJ2-3
v_call: TRBV28
d_call: TRBD2
clone_size: many
cdr3_nt: TGTGCCAGCAGTTCGACTAGCGTAGATACGCAGTATTTT
cdr3_aa: CASSSTSVDTQYF

j_call: TRBJ1-6
v_call: TRBV12-3/TRBV12-4
d_call: TRBD1
clone_size: few
cdr3_nt: TGTGCCAGCAGTTTCCAGGGGGGAGATTCACCCCTCCACTTT
cdr3_aa: CASSFQGGDSPLHF

j_call: TRBJ1-2
v_call: TRBV28
d_call: .
clone_size: many
cdr3_nt: TGTGCCAGCAGTTCTCGGGGTTCAGAGGGCTACACCTTC
cdr3_aa: CASSSRGSEGYTF

j_call: TRBJ2-2
v_call: TRBV9
d_call: .
clone_size: .
cdr3_nt: TGTGCCAGCAGCCTACGGACTGCCACCGGGGAGCTGTTTTTT
cdr3_aa: CASSLRTATGELFF

j_call: TRBJ2-5
v_call: TRBV2
d_call: .
clone_size: many
cdr3_nt: TGTGCCAGCAGTGGGGTCGTCCAGGAGACCCAGTACTTC
cdr3_aa: CASSGVVQETQYF

j_call: TRBJ1-6
v_call: TRBV6-4
d_call: TRBD1
clone_size: .
cdr3_nt: TGTGCCAGCAGTGGCGACAGGGGTTCACCCCTCCACTTT
cdr3_aa: CASSGDRGSPLHF

j_call: TRBJ2-7
v_call: TRBV30
d_call: TRBD2
clone_size: few
cdr3_nt: TGTGCCTGGGGGAGCGGGGGGCTCGTCTCCTACGAGCAGTACTTC
cdr3_aa: CAWGSGGLVSYEQYF

j_call: TRBJ1-5
v_call: TRBV12-3/TRBV12-4
d_call: .
clone_size: few
cdr3_nt: TGTGCCAGCAGCAACGGACACTTCAATCAGCCCCAGCATTTT
cdr3_aa: CASSNGHFNQPQHF

j_call: TRBJ1-1
v_call: TRBV5-1
d_call: .
clone_size: few
cdr3_nt: TGCGCCAGCAGCTTGACGACAAAACCGAACACTGAAGCTTTCTTT
cdr3_aa: CASSLTTKPNTEAFF

j_call: TRBJ1-6
v_call: TRBV18
d_call: .
clone_size: many
cdr3_nt: TGTGCCAGCTCAGAAAGGACGGTCGACTATAATTCACCCCTCCACTTT
cdr3_aa: CASSERTVDYNSPLHF

j_call: TRBJ2-2
v_call: TRBV2
d_call: .
clone_size: few
cdr3_nt: TGTGCCAGCAGGATAGGACGGACCGGGGAGCTGTTTTTT
cdr3_aa: CASRIGRTGELFF

j_call: TRBJ2-2
v_call: TRBV4-1
d_call: .
clone_size: .
cdr3_nt: TGCGCCAGCAGCCAAGAGTTAGGCCTATTGAACACCGGGGAGCTGTTTTTT
cdr3_aa: CASSQELGLLNTGELFF

j_call: TRBJ2-5
v_call: TRBV11-2
d_call: .
clone_size: many
cdr3_nt: TGTGCCAGCGGCCCTCCATTAGTCGGGGATCAAGAGACCCAGTACTTC
cdr3_aa: CASGPPLVGDQETQYF

j_call: TRBJ2-1
v_call: TRBV5-1
d_call: .
clone_size: many
cdr3_nt: TGCGCCAGCAGCCCGGCGTGGTTGTACAATGAGCAGTTCTTC
cdr3_aa: CASSPAWLYNEQFF

j_call: TRBJ1-3
v_call: TRBV28
d_call: .
clone_size: .
cdr3_nt: TGTGCCAGCAATTCCCCCCCCCTGGGTGGGTCTGGAAACACCATATATTTT
cdr3_aa: CASNSPPLGGSGNTIYF

j_call: TRBJ2-2
v_call: TRBV28
d_call: .
clone_size: many
cdr3_nt: TGTGCCAGCAGTCAGTGGACCGGGGAGCTGTTTTTT
cdr3_aa: CASSQWTGELFF

j_call: TRBJ2-1
v_call: TRBV24-1
d_call: TRBD2
clone_size: .
cdr3_nt: TGTGCCACCAGTGATTGGGGGGGGTCCAATGAGCAGTTCTTC
cdr3_aa: CATSDWGGSNEQFF

j_call: TRBJ1-6
v_call: TRBV10-3
d_call: TRBD1
clone_size: few
cdr3_nt: TGTGCCATCAGTGAACTGGGAAATCGCCGGACAGGGTTGAATTCACCCCTCCACTTT
cdr3_aa: CAISELGNRRTGLNSPLHF

j_call: TRBJ1-6
v_call: TRBV28
d_call: TRBD1
clone_size: .
cdr3_nt: TGTGCCAGCAAGGACAGGGCCTCCTATAATTCACCCCTCCACTTT
cdr3_aa: CASKDRASYNSPLHF

j_call: TRBJ2-7
v_call: TRBV6-1
d_call: .
clone_size: .
cdr3_nt: TGTGCCAGCAGTTATCTAGGCTTCTCCTACGAGCAGTACTTC
cdr3_aa: CASSYLGFSYEQYF

j_call: TRBJ1-2
v_call: TRBV28
d_call: .
clone_size: .
cdr3_nt: TGTGCCAGCGGGCCCGCCTCTGCGTTCTATGGCTACACCTTC
cdr3_aa: CASGPASAFYGYTF

j_call: TRBJ1-5
v_call: TRBV28
d_call: .
clone_size: many
cdr3_nt: TGTGCCAGCAGCTCGATCGGCGTTGGCAATCAGCCCCAGCATTTT
cdr3_aa: CASSSIGVGNQPQHF